This is a list of T cell receptor beta chains from one sample in a study of blood T cell repertoires in COVID-19. Here immunoSEQ multiplex PCR was the method, and the copy in TCRdb shows in-frame clones only, minus some. This repertoire shows 85,000 to 120,000 clones, 75% to 85% found once; its top ten account for more than 5.5%. The specimen sequenced was peripheral blood. The source of these receptors is an elderly man with COVID-19, enrolled during active disease. Each CDR3 is given without its conserved first and last residue. Fields, in order: clone size, V gene, J gene, CDR3 protein. A row's size may be missing; if present it is once, few, many or a size class.

size: few; V: TRBV6-2/TRBV6-3; J: TRBJ2-7; CDR3: ASSYGLAGREQY
size: -; V: TRBV28; J: TRBJ2-3; CDR3: ASSFGRGPDTQY
size: -; V: TRBV27; J: TRBJ1-4; CDR3: ASTSSNYEKLF
size: -; V: TRBV7-2; J: TRBJ2-1; CDR3: ASSRRASGRNEQF
size: once; V: TRBV18; J: TRBJ2-3; CDR3: ASSPDSDTQY
size: few; V: TRBV15; J: TRBJ1-3; CDR3: ATSRVYSTGGPSGNTIY
size: -; V: TRBV12-2; J: TRBJ1-2; CDR3: ASRPWGRLGHGYT
size: -; V: TRBV5-6; J: TRBJ2-3; CDR3: ASSFWREGGTDTQY
size: -; V: TRBV11-2; J: TRBJ2-2; CDR3: ASRIQRSGELF
size: many; V: TRBV7-9; J: TRBJ1-1; CDR3: ASSFQGGRTEAF
size: once; V: TRBV4-1; J: TRBJ1-1; CDR3: ASSHGTGGAENTEAF
size: few; V: TRBV7-9; J: TRBJ1-1; CDR3: ASSLRTGNTEAF
size: -; V: TRBV4-2; J: TRBJ1-1; CDR3: ASSQDNRHLTEAF
size: few; V: TRBV7-9; J: TRBJ2-3; CDR3: ASNLWGGSSADTQY
size: -; V: TRBV28; J: TRBJ2-3; CDR3: ASSSPGGTDTQY
size: -; V: TRBV4-1; J: TRBJ2-6; CDR3: ASSQPGQGSSGANVLT
size: few; V: TRBV18; J: TRBJ1-6; CDR3: ASSVDSNSPLH
size: few; V: TRBV7-2; J: TRBJ2-7; CDR3: ASSVTGPLLRAQY
size: -; V: TRBV12-3/TRBV12-4; J: TRBJ2-5; CDR3: ASTQGGRETQY
size: few; V: TRBV7-2; J: TRBJ1-6; CDR3: ASSLGEYNSPLH
size: -; V: TRBV5-1; J: TRBJ1-1; CDR3: ASSFQGKHTEAF
size: -; V: TRBV7-2; J: TRBJ1-2; CDR3: ASSLFLLGQNGYT
size: -; V: TRBV20-1; J: TRBJ2-1; CDR3: SARLVNEQF
size: -; V: TRBV5-6; J: TRBJ2-1; CDR3: ASSFPSGRARNEQF
size: -; V: TRBV30; J: TRBJ2-1; CDR3: AWSGSGRDQQF
size: -; V: TRBV30; J: TRBJ2-7; CDR3: AWSRDRVTEQY
size: once; V: TRBV11-2; J: TRBJ2-7; CDR3: ASSLAGGRGEQY
size: few; V: TRBV4-1; J: TRBJ1-2; CDR3: ASSASQGISRSGYT
size: -; V: TRBV11-2; J: TRBJ2-1; CDR3: ASSPRSSYNEQF
size: -; V: TRBV19; J: TRBJ1-5; CDR3: ASSIVGDQPQH
size: -; V: TRBV6-2/TRBV6-3; J: TRBJ2-7; CDR3: ASSYKMGRLSYEQY
size: -; V: TRBV9; J: TRBJ1-6; CDR3: ASSVTLTGNSPLH
size: few; V: TRBV10-3; J: TRBJ1-2; CDR3: AISAEGEGYT